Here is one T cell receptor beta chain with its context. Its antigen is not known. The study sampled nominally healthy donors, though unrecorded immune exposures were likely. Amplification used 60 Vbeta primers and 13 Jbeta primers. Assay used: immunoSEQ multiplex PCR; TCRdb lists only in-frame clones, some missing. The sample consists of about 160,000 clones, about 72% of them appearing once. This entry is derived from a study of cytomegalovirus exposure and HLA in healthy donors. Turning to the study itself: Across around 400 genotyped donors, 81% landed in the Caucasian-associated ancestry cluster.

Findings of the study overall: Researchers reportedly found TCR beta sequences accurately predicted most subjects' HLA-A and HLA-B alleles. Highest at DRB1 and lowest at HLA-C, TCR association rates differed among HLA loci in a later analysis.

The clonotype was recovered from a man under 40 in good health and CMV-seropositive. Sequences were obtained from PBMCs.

The CDR3 DNA is TGTGCCAGTAGGCTAGGGGACAGCCTCAGCAATCAGCCCCAGCATTTT. It yields the protein CASRLGDSLSNQPQHF. V usage is TRBV19 and J usage is TRBJ1-5, with 7 bases aligning to TRBD1. Germline values: CDR1 LNHDA, CDR2 SQIVND (reference sequence). The CDR3 is made up of 16 amino acids. Trimming removed 6 bases from V and 1 base from J; junction bases left unmatched: 9.